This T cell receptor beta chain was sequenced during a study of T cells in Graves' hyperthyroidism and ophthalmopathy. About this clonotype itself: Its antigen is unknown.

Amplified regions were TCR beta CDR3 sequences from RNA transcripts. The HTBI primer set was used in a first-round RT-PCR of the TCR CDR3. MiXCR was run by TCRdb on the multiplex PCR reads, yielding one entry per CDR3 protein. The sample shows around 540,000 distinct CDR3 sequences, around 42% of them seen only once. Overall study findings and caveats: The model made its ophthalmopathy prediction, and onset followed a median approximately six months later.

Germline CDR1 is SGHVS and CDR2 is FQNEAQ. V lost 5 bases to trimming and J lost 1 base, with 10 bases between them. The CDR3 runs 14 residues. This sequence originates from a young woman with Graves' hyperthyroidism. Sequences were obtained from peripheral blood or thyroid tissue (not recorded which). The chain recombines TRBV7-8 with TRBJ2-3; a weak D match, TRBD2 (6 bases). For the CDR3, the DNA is TGTGCCAGCAGCCTGACTAGTGGCACAGATACGCAGTATTTT. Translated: CASSLTSGTDTQYF.